The 5 T cell receptor beta chains presented below share a single source sample, sequenced in a study of blood T cell repertoires in COVID-19. Here immunoSEQ multiplex PCR was the method, and the copy in TCRdb shows in-frame clones only, minus some. Among tens of thousands of clones listed, roughly 84% were seen once. Sequencing was performed on peripheral blood. All receptors derive from a man aged 50 to 60 with COVID-19, enrolled during active disease.

The rearrangement joins TRBV9 to TRBJ2-7, with 8 nucleotides matching TRBD1. This CDR3 spans 14 amino acids. The V gene end was trimmed by 4 bases and the J gene end by 3 bases; junction bases not matched to a gene: 6. CDR1 is SGDLS, CDR2 YYNGEE, per germline. This CDR3 reads CASSPDRASYEQYF. The DNA for the CDR3 is TGTGCCAGCAGCCCGGACAGGGCAAGCTACGAGCAGTACTTC.

This rearrangement joins TRBV12-3 or TRBV12-4 to TRBJ2-5; 7 nucleotides line up with TRBD1. The CDR3 contains 13 residues. V lost 4 bases, J lost 4 bases, and 3 bases stayed unmatched. The CDR3 is CASSSTGIETQYF. The CDR3 bases are TGTGCCAGCAGTTCGACAGGGATAGAGACCCAGTACTTC.

CDR3 protein: CAWSGTAGNSPLHF. In nucleotides, the CDR3 is TGTGCCTGGAGCGGAACAGCCGGTAATTCACCCCTCCACTTT. This chain connects TRBV30 to TRBJ1-6; D uncertain. CDR1 is GTSNPN and CDR2 is SVGIG in the germline V gene (reference sequence). There are 14 residues in the CDR3. V was cut by 3 bases and J by 6 bases, with 12 bases left in between.

J is TRBJ2-1 and V is TRBV7-3; TRBD2 matches 7 bases. Germline V CDR1 and CDR2: SGHTA, FQGTGA. CDR3 size: 15 residues. Trimming at V came to 1 base and at J to 5 bases, leaving 5 bases not matched to a gene. CDR3 coding DNA: TGTGCCAGCAGCTTAAATGGACTAGTGAACAATGAGCAGTTCTTC. Protein sequence: CASSLNGLVNNEQFF.

CDR3: CAGAWRELPLVSEEQYF. The DNA for the CDR3 is TGTGCCGGCGCTTGGCGGGAGCTCCCCTTGGTTTCGGAAGAGCAGTACTTC. The rearrangement links TRBV6-4 to TRBJ2-7, with TRBD2 matching 7 bases. Unmatched junction bases numbered 26, after V lost 11 bases and J lost 7 bases. The CDR3 has 17 residues. Germline values: CDR1 MRHNA, CDR2 SNTAGT.